The 19 T cell receptor beta chains presented below share a single source sample, sequenced in a study of control samples from healthy donors and cancer patients. Libraries were prepared by immunoSEQ multiplex PCR; TCRdb keeps only in-frame clonotypes and omits some of them. The sample gives almost 90,000 clones, around nine tenths of which show up once; under 25% is in the top ten. The sequencing input was blood. All receptors come from a man aged 25 to 40 in good health.

The chain carries TRBV19 and TRBJ2-3; D gene ambiguous. In germline, CDR1 is LNHDA, CDR2 SQIVND (reference sequence). The CDR3 is 12 amino acids. V was pared by 3 bases and J by 5 bases, with 6 bases between. The CDR3 spells CASSMQRDTQYF. For the CDR3, the DNA is TGTGCCAGTAGTATGCAGAGAGATACGCAGTATTTT.

V and J are TRBV24-1 and TRBJ1-1, with no clear D. The CDR3 has 16 residues. Germline CDR1 KGHDR, CDR2 SFDVKD. V shed 7 bases and J shed 0 bases, with 17 bases lying between them. CDR3 residues: CATRVLSSFMNTEAFF. In nucleotides, the CDR3 is TGTGCCACCAGAGTTCTTAGTAGCTTCATGAACACTGAAGCTTTCTTT.

The rearrangement links TRBV5-6 to TRBJ2-1; D gene unclear. The CDR3 is 13 residues long. The V gene lost 4 bases and the J gene lost 3 bases, with 8 bases spanning the gap. CDR1 and CDR2 from the germline V gene are SGHDT and YYEEEE. Written as DNA, the CDR3 is TGTGCCAGCAGCCCCGGGCGCTACAATGAGCAGTTCTTC. It encodes CASSPGRYNEQFF.

The chain links TRBV6-1 to TRBJ1-3, with D maybe TRBD1 (6 bases). Germline-derived CDR1 and CDR2 are MNHNS and SASEGT. Deletions cut 2 bases from V and 8 bases from J, with 13 bases between. The CDR3 totals 14 residues. CDR3 in DNA: TGTGCCAGCAGTGAACACAGTAACAGGGACACCATATATTTT. Protein sequence: CASSEHSNRDTIYF.

The table lists this clone with a count of one. J is TRBJ1-1 and V is TRBV4-1, with D hard to call. CDR1 and CDR2 from the germline V gene are MGHRA and YSYEKL. The ends were cut back, 1 base at V and 1 base at J, with 7 bases in the middle. This CDR3 contains 14 residues. In DNA, the CDR3 is TGCGCCAGCAGCCAAGGGTGGGCGAACACTGAAGCTTTCTTT. It yields the protein CASSQGWANTEAFF.

This chain links TRBV6-6 with TRBJ2-5; 15 nucleotides agree with TRBD2. The CDR3 consists of 17 residues. V lost 5 bases, J lost 3 bases, and 7 bases stayed unmatched. The V gene's germline CDR1 is MNHNY and CDR2 SVGAGI (reference sequence). CDR3 amino acids: CASSPGLAGGREETQYF. As DNA, the CDR3 is TGTGCCAGCAGTCCCGGACTAGCGGGGGGGCGGGAAGAGACCCAGTACTTC.

The V and J genes are TRBV6-2 or TRBV6-3 and TRBJ1-6, with D unresolved. Germline values: CDR1 MNHEY, CDR2 SVGEGT. Trimming removed 2 bases at V and 9 bases at J, with 11 bases between. This CDR3 region has 14 residues. CDR3 loop: CASSYPGGGSPLHF. The CDR3 region has the DNA TGTGCCAGCAGTTACCCGGGAGGTGGTTCACCCCTCCACTTT.

The rearrangement links TRBV27 to TRBJ1-5; D unresolved. Trimming shortened V by 5 bases and J by 0 bases, and 14 bases separated the two germline ends. CDR1 is MNHEY, CDR2 SMNVEV, per germline (reference sequence). The CDR3 length is 16 residues. For the CDR3, the DNA is TGTGCCAGCAGTGTTCGGAAGACGGATAGCAATCAGCCCCAGCATTTT. Its protein product is CASSVRKTDSNQPQHF.

The CDR3 nucleotides read TGCGCCAGCAGCGGGACAGGGTCGTCGGGTGGCTACACCTTC. Protein sequence: CASSGTGSSGGYTF. The chain couples TRBV5-1 to TRBJ1-2; TRBD1 aligns across 9 bases. The trim removed 4 bases at V and 7 bases at J, leaving 8 bases unmatched. Looked up from germline, CDR1 is SGHRS and CDR2 is YFSETQ. The length of the CDR3 is 14 residues.

This clone was recorded at least ten times. The rearrangement joins TRBV19 to TRBJ2-1; 10 nucleotides agree with TRBD2. Germline V gives CDR1 LNHDA, CDR2 SQIVND (reference sequence). The CDR3 is 15 residues long. J lost 4 bases, V lost 6 bases, and 6 bases had no gene match. The DNA of the CDR3 is TGTGCCAGTAGGGTGGCTAGCGGGGGATACAATGAGCAGTTCTTC. Residues: CASRVASGGYNEQFF.

The CDR3 sequence: CASSLLASGGSYEQYF. In nucleotides, the CDR3 is TGTGCCAGCAGCTTATTAGCCAGCGGGGGTTCCTACGAGCAGTACTTC. The chain joins TRBV7-8 to TRBJ2-7; 8 bases align to TRBD2. There are 16 residues in the CDR3. The V segment lost 2 bases and the J segment 1 base; nucleotides outside the gene matches: 7. Germline CDR1 is SGHVS and CDR2 is FQNEAQ.

V usage is TRBV12-5 and J usage is TRBJ1-5; perhaps TRBD1 as D (6 bases). The germline V gene has CDR1 LGHNT and CDR2 FRNRAP. This CDR3 region has 15 residues. V lost 6 bases to trimming and J lost 4 bases, with 16 bases between them. CDR3 loop: CASGGPGTLNQPQHF. The CDR3 bases are TGTGCTAGTGGGGGACCCGGGACATTAAATCAGCCCCAGCATTTT.

V gene TRBV21-1 combines with J gene TRBJ1-5. TRBV21-1 counts as a pseudogene. This CDR3 comprises 19 residues. CDR3 in amino acids: CASSKDGPSNPNSNQPQHF. In DNA, the CDR3 is TGTGCCAGCAGCAAAGACGGTCCCTCGAACCCAAATAGCAATCAGCCCCAGCATTTT.

V usage is TRBV6-5 and J usage is TRBJ1-1, with a possible D match to TRBD1 (6 bases). The CDR3 contains 14 residues. V was trimmed by 4 bases and J by 4 bases, leaving 13 bases between them. Per germline, CDR1 MNHEY and CDR2 SVGAGI. The CDR3 spells CASSSQGAATEAFF. The CDR3 DNA follows: TGTGCCAGCAGTTCACAGGGCGCGGCCACTGAAGCTTTCTTT.

This chain uses TRBV15 with TRBJ2-1; D remains unclear. This CDR3 region has 14 residues. Germline V gene data show CDR1 as LNHNV and CDR2 as YYDKDF (reference sequence). V shed 1 base and J shed 4 bases, with 8 bases lying between them. CDR3 amino acids: CATSRALSYNEQFF. The CDR3 DNA is TGTGCCACCAGCAGAGCACTATCGTACAATGAGCAGTTCTTC.

The genes are TRBV9 and TRBJ2-2; 12 bases match TRBD1. The germline V gene has CDR1 SGDLS and CDR2 YYNGEE. The V segment lost 0 bases and the J segment 3 bases; nucleotides outside the gene matches: 3. CDR3 length: 17 amino acids. CDR3 sequence reads: CASSVGGQGAYTGELFF. The DNA for the CDR3 is TGTGCCAGCAGCGTAGGGGGACAGGGGGCCTACACCGGGGAGCTGTTTTTT.

This clone was observed a handful of times. The rearrangement links TRBV30 to TRBJ1-5, with D unresolved. Trimming cost V 0 bases and J 3 bases, with 6 bases left between them. The CDR3 runs 13 residues. From germline, CDR1 is GTSNPN and CDR2 SVGIG (reference sequence). The CDR3 region is CAWSVRANQPQHF. The CDR3 DNA follows: TGTGCCTGGAGTGTAAGAGCCAATCAGCCCCAGCATTTT.

This chain connects TRBV6-5 to TRBJ1-4; 9 positions agree with TRBD1. The CDR3 is 15 residues long. J lost 5 bases, V lost 4 bases, and 5 bases had no gene match. Germline CDR1 is MNHEY and CDR2 is SVGAGI. The CDR3 sequence is CASSSRQGGNEKLFF. DNA of the CDR3: TGTGCCAGCAGTTCCAGACAGGGGGGAAATGAAAAACTGTTTTTT.

This chain connects TRBV24-1 to TRBJ2-3, with 9 bases identical to TRBD1. V was clipped by 6 bases and J by 5 bases; unmatched bases: 8. The germline V gene encodes CDR1 KGHDR and CDR2 SFDVKD. The CDR3 runs to 15 residues. CDR3 in DNA: TGTGCCACCAGTTACTCCGGGACAGGGTTAGATACGCAGTATTTT. Encoded protein: CATSYSGTGLDTQYF.